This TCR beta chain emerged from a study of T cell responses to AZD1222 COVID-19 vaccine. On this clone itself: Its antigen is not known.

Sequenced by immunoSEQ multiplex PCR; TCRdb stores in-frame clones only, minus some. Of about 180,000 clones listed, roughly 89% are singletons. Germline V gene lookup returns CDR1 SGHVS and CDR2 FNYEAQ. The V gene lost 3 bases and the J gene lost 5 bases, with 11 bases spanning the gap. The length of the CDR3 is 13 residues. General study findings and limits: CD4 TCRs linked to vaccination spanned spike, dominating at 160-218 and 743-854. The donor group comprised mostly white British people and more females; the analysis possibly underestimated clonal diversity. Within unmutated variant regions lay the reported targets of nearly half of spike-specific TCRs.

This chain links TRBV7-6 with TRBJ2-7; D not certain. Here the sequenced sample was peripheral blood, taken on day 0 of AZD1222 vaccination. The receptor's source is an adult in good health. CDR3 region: CASSLSRIDEQYV. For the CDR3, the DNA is TGTGCCAGCAGCTTGTCCAGGATCGACGAGCAGTACGTC.